These T cell receptor beta chains were read from a single sample in a study of cytomegalovirus exposure and HLA in healthy donors. Here immunoSEQ multiplex PCR was the method, and the copy in TCRdb shows in-frame clones only, minus some. Of under 70,000 clones in the sample, 70% to 75% are singletons; the top ten hold about a third. Specimen: PBMCs. Source of these receptors: a man aged 40-49 years in good health and CMV-seropositive. CDR3s include the opening cysteine and the closing phenylalanine or tryptophan. The order of the fields is CDR3 DNA, CDR3 protein, D gene, J gene, CDR3 length, V gene, clone size. A D gene is named only where the DNA matches it firmly. Clone size is shown for a subset of rows, as once, few, many or a class of expanded clone.

CDR3 DNA: TGTGCCAGCAGAAACTCTAACCGGGGCACTGAAGCTTTCTTT
CDR3 protein: CASRNSNRGTEAFF
D gene: -
J gene: TRBJ1-1
CDR3 length: 14
V gene: TRBV6-1
clone size: once

CDR3 DNA: TGCGCCAGCAGCCCGGGGACAGGGGATGGGGAAGAGACCCAGTACTTC
CDR3 protein: CASSPGTGDGEETQYF
D gene: TRBD1
J gene: TRBJ2-5
CDR3 length: 16
V gene: TRBV5-1
clone size: -

CDR3 DNA: TGTGCCAGCAGCCAAGAAAGTACTATGGGGACAGTCTATGGCTACACCTTC
CDR3 protein: CASSQESTMGTVYGYTF
D gene: TRBD1
J gene: TRBJ1-2
CDR3 length: 17
V gene: TRBV4-2
clone size: -

CDR3 DNA: TGCGCCAGCAGCCGAGCGGGGCCCAGCACAGATACGCAGTATTTT
CDR3 protein: CASSRAGPSTDTQYF
D gene: TRBD2
J gene: TRBJ2-3
CDR3 length: 15
V gene: TRBV5-1
clone size: few

CDR3 DNA: TGTGCCAGCTCACCGGAGTCAGGGTTCGGCACCTTC
CDR3 protein: CASSPESGFGTF
D gene: -
J gene: TRBJ1-2
CDR3 length: 12
V gene: TRBV18
clone size: -

CDR3 DNA: TGTGCCAGCCGTACCCCAGGGGGCTCCTACGAGCAGTACTTC
CDR3 protein: CASRTPGGSYEQYF
D gene: TRBD1
J gene: TRBJ2-7
CDR3 length: 14
V gene: TRBV27
clone size: -

CDR3 DNA: TGCGCCAGCAGCTTGGAAAGCAGGGATCTTGTAACCCTCCACTTT
CDR3 protein: CASSLESRDLVTLHF
D gene: -
J gene: TRBJ1-6
CDR3 length: 15
V gene: TRBV5-1
clone size: -

CDR3 DNA: TGCGCCAGCACTCCGACAGGGGACCCCTACGAGCAGTACTTC
CDR3 protein: CASTPTGDPYEQYF
D gene: TRBD1
J gene: TRBJ2-7
CDR3 length: 14
V gene: TRBV5-1
clone size: -

CDR3 DNA: TGCGCCAGCAGCCAAGAGTGGGAACAGGGGGCCTATGGCTACACCTTC
CDR3 protein: CASSQEWEQGAYGYTF
D gene: TRBD1
J gene: TRBJ1-2
CDR3 length: 16
V gene: TRBV4-3
clone size: -

CDR3 DNA: TGTGCCAGCAGCTTATATACAGGGTTTAACTTACCCCTCCACTTT
CDR3 protein: CASSLYTGFNLPLHF
D gene: -
J gene: TRBJ1-6
CDR3 length: 15
V gene: TRBV7-3
clone size: -

CDR3 DNA: TGTGCCAGCAGGGGGCGGGGGACTAATGAAAAACTGTTTTTT
CDR3 protein: CASRGRGTNEKLFF
D gene: -
J gene: TRBJ1-4
CDR3 length: 14
V gene: TRBV6-5
clone size: -

CDR3 DNA: TGTGCCAGCAGTAGGGGTGCGGCGACGGGTGGCATATATTTT
CDR3 protein: CASSRGAATGGIYF
D gene: -
J gene: TRBJ1-3
CDR3 length: 14
V gene: TRBV6-6
clone size: -

CDR3 DNA: TGCGCCAGCAGCCCTAACTTAGCAGGGGGGAATGAGCAGTTCTTC
CDR3 protein: CASSPNLAGGNEQFF
D gene: -
J gene: TRBJ2-1
CDR3 length: 15
V gene: TRBV5-1
clone size: -

CDR3 DNA: TGTGCCAGCAGCCAGGGACTAGCGGGGGGGCTTACAAATGAGCAGTTCTTC
CDR3 protein: CASSQGLAGGLTNEQFF
D gene: TRBD2
J gene: TRBJ2-1
CDR3 length: 17
V gene: TRBV7-7
clone size: -

CDR3 DNA: TGTGCCAGTAGTCTTGGACAGGGTAGAGCCTATAATTCACCCCTCCACTTT
CDR3 protein: CASSLGQGRAYNSPLHF
D gene: TRBD1
J gene: TRBJ1-6
CDR3 length: 17
V gene: TRBV19
clone size: -

CDR3 DNA: TGTGCCAGCAGCTTACAGGGGAACACTGAAGCTTTCTTT
CDR3 protein: CASSLQGNTEAFF
D gene: -
J gene: TRBJ1-1
CDR3 length: 13
V gene: TRBV7-3
clone size: -

CDR3 DNA: TGCGCCGGCAGCTTCCAGGGGGGACAAAACTATGGCTACACCTTC
CDR3 protein: CAGSFQGGQNYGYTF
D gene: TRBD1
J gene: TRBJ1-2
CDR3 length: 15
V gene: TRBV5-1
clone size: -

CDR3 DNA: TGTGCCATCAGTGAGCTAACCAGGGGGCCTGGAAACACCATATATTTT
CDR3 protein: CAISELTRGPGNTIYF
D gene: TRBD1
J gene: TRBJ1-3
CDR3 length: 16
V gene: TRBV10-3
clone size: -

CDR3 DNA: TGTGCCAGCAGCCAGGACAGGGGGTGGACTGAAGCTTTCTTT
CDR3 protein: CASSQDRGWTEAFF
D gene: TRBD1
J gene: TRBJ1-1
CDR3 length: 14
V gene: TRBV27
clone size: once

CDR3 DNA: TGTGCCAGCAGCTTTTTGACAGCCCCTAACTATGGCTACACCTTC
CDR3 protein: CASSFLTAPNYGYTF
D gene: -
J gene: TRBJ1-2
CDR3 length: 15
V gene: TRBV13
clone size: -

CDR3 DNA: TGTGCCAGCTCGCGCTACAGGGGATTAGATGAAAAACTGTTTTTT
CDR3 protein: CASSRYRGLDEKLFF
D gene: TRBD1
J gene: TRBJ1-4
CDR3 length: 15
V gene: TRBV18
clone size: -

CDR3 DNA: TGTGCCAGCAGCGGCGGTCTCAGCGGGGGTATAAACGAGCAGTACTTC
CDR3 protein: CASSGGLSGGINEQYF
D gene: TRBD2
J gene: TRBJ2-7
CDR3 length: 16
V gene: TRBV9
clone size: -